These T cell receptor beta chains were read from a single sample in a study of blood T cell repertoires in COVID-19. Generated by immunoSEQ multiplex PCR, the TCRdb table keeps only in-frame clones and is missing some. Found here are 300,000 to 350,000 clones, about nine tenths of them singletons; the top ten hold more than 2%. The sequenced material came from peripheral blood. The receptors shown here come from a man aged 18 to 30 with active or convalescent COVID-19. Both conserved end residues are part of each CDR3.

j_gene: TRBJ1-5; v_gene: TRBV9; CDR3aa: CASSVGGGQPQHF
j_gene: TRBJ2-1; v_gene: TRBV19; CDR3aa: CASSIQGLAYPDEQFF
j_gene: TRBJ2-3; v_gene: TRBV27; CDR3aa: CASSFLETGMRGLDTQYF
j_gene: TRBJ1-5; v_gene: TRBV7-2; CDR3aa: CASSLTLDRGWAQHF
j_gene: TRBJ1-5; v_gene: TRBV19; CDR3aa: CASSIVGTGFKQPQHF
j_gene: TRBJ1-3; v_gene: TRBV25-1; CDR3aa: CASTTGQKYSGNTIYF
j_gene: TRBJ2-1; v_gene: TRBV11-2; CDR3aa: CASSFPLRAGGLNEQFF
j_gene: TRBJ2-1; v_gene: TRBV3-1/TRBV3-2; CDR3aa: CASSQDLYNEQFF
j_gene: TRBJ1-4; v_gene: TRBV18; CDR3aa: CASSVLPGTVNEKLFF
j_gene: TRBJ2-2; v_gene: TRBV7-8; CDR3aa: CASSLEAPLGTGELFF
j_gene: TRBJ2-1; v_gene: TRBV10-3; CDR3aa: CAISELSGSGNEQFF
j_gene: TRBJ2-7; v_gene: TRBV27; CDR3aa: CASRSQASSYEQYF
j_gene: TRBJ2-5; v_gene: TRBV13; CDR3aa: CASSFRGRLETQYF
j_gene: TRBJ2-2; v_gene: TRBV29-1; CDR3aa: CSVEFGGANTGELFF
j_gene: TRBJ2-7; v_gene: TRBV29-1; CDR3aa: CSVGGRMVNEQYF
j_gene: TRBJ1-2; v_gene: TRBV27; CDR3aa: CASSFTGDYYGYTF
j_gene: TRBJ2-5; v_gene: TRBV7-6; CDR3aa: CASSLGTKETQYF
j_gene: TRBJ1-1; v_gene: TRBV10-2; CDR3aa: CASSEVVAEAFF
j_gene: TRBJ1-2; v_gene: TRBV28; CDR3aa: CASSLGQLYGYTF
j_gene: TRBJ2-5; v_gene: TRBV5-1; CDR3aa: CASSLIAGGRETQYF
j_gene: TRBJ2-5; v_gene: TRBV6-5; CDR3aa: CASSQQGARETQYF
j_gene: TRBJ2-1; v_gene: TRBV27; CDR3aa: CASSQIGGRYNEQFF
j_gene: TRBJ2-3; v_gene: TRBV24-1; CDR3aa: CATSDLVNTDTQYF
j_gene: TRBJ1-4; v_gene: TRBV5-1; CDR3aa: CASRTYATNEKLFF
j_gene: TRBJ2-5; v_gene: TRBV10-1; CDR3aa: CASSATSGGQETQYF
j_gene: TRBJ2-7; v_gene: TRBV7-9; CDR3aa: CASSLDRSYEQYF
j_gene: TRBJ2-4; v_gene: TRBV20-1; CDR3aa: CSASRLAGADIQYF
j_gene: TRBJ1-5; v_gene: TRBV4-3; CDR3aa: CASSSRTGANQPQHF
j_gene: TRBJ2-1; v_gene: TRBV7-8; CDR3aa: CASSLAYAGVQFF
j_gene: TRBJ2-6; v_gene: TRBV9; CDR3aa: CASSRRNSSGANVLTF
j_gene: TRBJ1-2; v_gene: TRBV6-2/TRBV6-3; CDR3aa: CASSYSKDRLYGYTF
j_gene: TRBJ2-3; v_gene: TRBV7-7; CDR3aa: CASSKGLAASTDTQYF
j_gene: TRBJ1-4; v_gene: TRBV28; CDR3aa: CASSIQYQGASNEKLFF
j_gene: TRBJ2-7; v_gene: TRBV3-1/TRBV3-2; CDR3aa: CASSQPAGGFYEQYF
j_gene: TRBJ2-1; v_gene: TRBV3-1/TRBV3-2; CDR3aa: CASSPSLAGDNEQFF
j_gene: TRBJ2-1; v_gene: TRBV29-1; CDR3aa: CSVYGDKNSYNEQFF
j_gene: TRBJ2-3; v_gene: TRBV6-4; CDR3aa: CASSDSREGHTDTQYF
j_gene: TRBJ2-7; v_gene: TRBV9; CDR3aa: CASSGGADRADYEQYF
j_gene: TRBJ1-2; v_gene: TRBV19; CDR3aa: CASSPRDTANYGYTF
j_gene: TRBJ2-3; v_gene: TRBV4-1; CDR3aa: CASSQDRSTGTDTQYF
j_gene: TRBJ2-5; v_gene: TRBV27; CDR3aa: CASSPRGAGDLQETQYF
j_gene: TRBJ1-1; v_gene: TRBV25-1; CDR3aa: CASGPGTVNTEAFF
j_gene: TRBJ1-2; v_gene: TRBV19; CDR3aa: CASSSARIGVVGYTF
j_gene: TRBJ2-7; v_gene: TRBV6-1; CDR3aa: CASSDRAKQYF
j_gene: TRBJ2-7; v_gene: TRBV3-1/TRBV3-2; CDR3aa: CASSQDLGAHYEQYF
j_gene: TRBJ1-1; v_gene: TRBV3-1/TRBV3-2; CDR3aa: CASSHQPGGEAFF
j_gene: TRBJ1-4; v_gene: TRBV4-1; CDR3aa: CASSPKTPEKLFF
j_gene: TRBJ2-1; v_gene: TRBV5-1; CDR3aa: CASSLGQVENEQFF
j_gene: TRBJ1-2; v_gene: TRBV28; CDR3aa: CASSFLGGWGYGYTF
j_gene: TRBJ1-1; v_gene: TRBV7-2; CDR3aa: CASTFGSANTEAFF
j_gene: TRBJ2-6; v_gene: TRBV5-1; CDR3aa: CASTGLAPGANVLTF
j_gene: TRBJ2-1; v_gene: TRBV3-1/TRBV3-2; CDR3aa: CASSHPMGQDNEQFF
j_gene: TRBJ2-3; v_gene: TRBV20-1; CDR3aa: CSASSGRVVSTDTQYF